This T cell receptor beta chain was sequenced during a study of blood T cell repertoires in COVID-19. Assay: immunoSEQ multiplex PCR; the TCRdb copy retains only in-frame clones and omits some. The sample records around 140,000 clones, roughly 80% being singletons. Material: peripheral blood. This TCR was recovered from a man aged 50-59 years with acute or convalescent COVID-19.

CDR3 residues: CASSQVVGGAREKLFF. CDR3 in DNA: TGCGCCAGCAGCCAAGTCGTAGGGGGCGCCAGGGAAAAACTGTTTTTT. The chain recombines TRBV4-1 with TRBJ1-4, with 7 bases identical to TRBD1. Germline-derived CDR1 and CDR2 are MGHRA and YSYEKL. The V and J ends lost 1 base and 8 bases, in that order; junction bases with no gene match: 10. CDR3 size: 16 residues.